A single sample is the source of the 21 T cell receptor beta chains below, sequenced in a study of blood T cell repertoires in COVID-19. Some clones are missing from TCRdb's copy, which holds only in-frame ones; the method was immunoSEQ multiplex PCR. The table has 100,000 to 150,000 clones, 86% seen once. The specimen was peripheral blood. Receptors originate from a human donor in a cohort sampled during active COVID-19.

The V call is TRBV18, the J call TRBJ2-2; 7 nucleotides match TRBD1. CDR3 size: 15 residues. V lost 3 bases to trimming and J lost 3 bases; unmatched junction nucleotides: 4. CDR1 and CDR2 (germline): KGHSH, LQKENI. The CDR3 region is CASSPRQGYTGELFF. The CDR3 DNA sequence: TGTGCCAGCTCACCTCGACAGGGATACACCGGGGAGCTGTTTTTT.

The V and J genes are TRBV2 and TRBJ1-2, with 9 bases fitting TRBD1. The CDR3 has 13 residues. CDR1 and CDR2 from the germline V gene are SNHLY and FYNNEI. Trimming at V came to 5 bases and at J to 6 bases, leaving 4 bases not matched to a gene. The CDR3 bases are TGTGCCAGCAGTCGGACAGGGGTCGATGGCTACACCTTC. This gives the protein CASSRTGVDGYTF.

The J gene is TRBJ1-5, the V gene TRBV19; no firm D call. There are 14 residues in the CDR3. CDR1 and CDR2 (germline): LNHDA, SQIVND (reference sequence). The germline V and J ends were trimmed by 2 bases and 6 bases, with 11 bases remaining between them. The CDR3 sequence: CASSIRVLGQPQHF. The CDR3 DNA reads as TGTGCCAGTAGTATAAGGGTACTAGGTCAGCCCCAGCATTTT.

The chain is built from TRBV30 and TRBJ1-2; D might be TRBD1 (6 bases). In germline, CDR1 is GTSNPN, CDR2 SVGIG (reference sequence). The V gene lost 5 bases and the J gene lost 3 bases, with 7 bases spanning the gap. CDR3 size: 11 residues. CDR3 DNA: TGTGCCTGGCAGGGGTACTATGGCTACACCTTC. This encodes CAWQGYYGYTF.

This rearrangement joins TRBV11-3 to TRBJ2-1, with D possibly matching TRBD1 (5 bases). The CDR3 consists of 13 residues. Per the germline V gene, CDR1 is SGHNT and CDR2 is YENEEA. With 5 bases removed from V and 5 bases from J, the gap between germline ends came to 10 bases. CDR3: CASSIQVNNEQFF. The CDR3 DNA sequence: TGTGCCAGCAGCATACAGGTTAACAATGAGCAGTTCTTC. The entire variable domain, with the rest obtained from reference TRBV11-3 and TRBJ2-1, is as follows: EAGVVQSPRYKIIEKKQPVAFWCNPISGHNTLYWYLQNLGQGPELLIRYENEEAVDDSQLPKDRFSAERLKGVDSTLKIQPAELGDSAVYLCASSIQVNNEQFFGPGTRLTVL.

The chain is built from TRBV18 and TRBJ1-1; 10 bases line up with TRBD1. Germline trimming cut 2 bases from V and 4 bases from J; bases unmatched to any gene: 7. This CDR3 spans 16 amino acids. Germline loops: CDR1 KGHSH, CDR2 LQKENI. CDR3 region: CASSPNRQGAGTEAFF. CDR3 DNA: TGTGCCAGCTCACCAAATCGACAGGGGGCGGGCACTGAAGCTTTCTTT.

As DNA, the CDR3 is TGTGCCAGCTCACCGGACAGGGTTGAATATAGCAATCAGCCCCAGCATTTT. It codes for CASSPDRVEYSNQPQHF. This rearrangement joins TRBV18 to TRBJ1-5; 8 positions match TRBD1. V gave up 3 bases and J gave up 0 bases; unmatched junction bases: 7. Per germline, CDR1 KGHSH and CDR2 LQKENI. There are 17 residues in the CDR3.

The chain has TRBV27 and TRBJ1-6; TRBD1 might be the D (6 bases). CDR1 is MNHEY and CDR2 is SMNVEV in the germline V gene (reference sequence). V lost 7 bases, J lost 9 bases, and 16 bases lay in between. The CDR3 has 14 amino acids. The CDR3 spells CASTYGGLSSPLHF. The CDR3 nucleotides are TGTGCCAGCACATACGGGGGGCTGAGTTCACCCCTCCACTTT.

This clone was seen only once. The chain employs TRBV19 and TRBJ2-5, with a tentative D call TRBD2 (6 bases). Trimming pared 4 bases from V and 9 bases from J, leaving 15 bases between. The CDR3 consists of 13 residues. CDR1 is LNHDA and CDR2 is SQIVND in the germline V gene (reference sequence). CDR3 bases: TGTGCCAGTAGTACCTGGGACTTCAAGGCCCAGTACTTC. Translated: CASSTWDFKAQYF.

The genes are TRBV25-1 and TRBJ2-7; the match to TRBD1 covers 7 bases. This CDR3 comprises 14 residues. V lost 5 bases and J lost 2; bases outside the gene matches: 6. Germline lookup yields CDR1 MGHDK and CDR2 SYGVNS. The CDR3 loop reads CASSTRTGPYEQYF. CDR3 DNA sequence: TGTGCCAGCAGTACCCGGACAGGACCCTACGAGCAGTACTTC.

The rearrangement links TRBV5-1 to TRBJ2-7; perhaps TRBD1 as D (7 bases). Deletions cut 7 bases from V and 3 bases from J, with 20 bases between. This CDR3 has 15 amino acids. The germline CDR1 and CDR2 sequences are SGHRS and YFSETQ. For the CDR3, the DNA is TGCGCCAGCCGTTCTAGCGACAGGGCCAGCTACGAGCAGTACTTC. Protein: CASRSSDRASYEQYF.

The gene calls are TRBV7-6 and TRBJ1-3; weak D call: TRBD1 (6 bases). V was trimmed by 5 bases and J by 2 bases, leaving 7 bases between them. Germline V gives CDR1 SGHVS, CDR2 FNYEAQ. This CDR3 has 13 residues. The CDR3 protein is CASSAGAGNTIYF. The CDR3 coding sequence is TGTGCCAGCAGCGCAGGGGCTGGAAACACCATATATTTT.

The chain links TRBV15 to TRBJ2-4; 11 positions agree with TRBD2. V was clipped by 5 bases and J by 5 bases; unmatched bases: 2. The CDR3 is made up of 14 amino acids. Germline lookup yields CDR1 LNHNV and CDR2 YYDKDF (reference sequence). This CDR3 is CATSRGLAENIQYF. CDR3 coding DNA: TGTGCCACCAGCCGGGGACTAGCGGAAAACATTCAGTACTTC.

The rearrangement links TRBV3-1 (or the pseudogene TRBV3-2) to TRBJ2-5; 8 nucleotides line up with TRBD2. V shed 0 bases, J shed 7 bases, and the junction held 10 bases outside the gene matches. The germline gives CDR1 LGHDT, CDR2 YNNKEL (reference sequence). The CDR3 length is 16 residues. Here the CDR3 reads CASSQDAGGPQRTQYF. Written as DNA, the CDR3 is TGTGCCAGCAGCCAAGATGCGGGAGGACCTCAAAGGACCCAGTACTTC.

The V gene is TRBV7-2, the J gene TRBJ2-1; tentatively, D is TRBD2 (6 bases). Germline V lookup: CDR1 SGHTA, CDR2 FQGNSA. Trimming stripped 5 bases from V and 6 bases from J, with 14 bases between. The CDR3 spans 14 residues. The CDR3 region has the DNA TGTGCCAGCAGCCCCATCGGTAGCGGCAATGAGCAGTTCTTC. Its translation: CASSPIGSGNEQFF. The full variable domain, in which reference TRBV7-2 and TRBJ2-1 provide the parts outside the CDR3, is GAGVSQSPSNKVTEKGKDVELRCDPISGHTALYWYRQSLGQGLEFLIYFQGNSAPDKSGLPSDRFSAERTGGSVSTLTIQRTQQEDSAVYLCASSPIGSGNEQFFGPGTRLTVL.

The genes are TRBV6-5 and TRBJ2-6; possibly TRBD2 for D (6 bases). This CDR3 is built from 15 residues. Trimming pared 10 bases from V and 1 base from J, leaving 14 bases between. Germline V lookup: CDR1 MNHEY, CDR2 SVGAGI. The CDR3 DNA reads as TGTGCCACCGGGTACAGCGGGTCTGGGGCCAACGTCCTGACTTTC. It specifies CATGYSGSGANVLTF.

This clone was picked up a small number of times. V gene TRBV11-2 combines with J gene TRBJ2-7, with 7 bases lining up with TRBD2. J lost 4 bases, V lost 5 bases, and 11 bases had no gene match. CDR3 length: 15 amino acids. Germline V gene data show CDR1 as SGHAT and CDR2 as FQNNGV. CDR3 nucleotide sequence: TGTGCCAGCAGCCAGGCCAAGGGAGGGCCGTACGAGCAGTACTTC. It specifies CASSQAKGGPYEQYF.

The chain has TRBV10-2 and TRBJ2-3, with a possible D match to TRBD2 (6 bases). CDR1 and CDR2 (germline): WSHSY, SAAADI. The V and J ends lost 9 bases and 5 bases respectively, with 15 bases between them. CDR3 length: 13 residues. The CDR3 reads CASLDYLGDTQYF. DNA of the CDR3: TGCGCCAGTCTGGACTACTTGGGAGATACGCAGTATTTT.

CDR3: CASSLASGQLGPGELFF. The CDR3 region has the DNA TGTGCCAGCAGCTTGGCCTCGGGACAGCTGGGGCCCGGGGAGCTGTTTTTT. The V and J genes are TRBV5-4 and TRBJ2-2; 7 bases are a match to TRBD1. The CDR3 spans 17 residues. The germline V gene encodes CDR1 SGHNT and CDR2 YYREEE (reference sequence). Unmatched junction bases numbered 11, after V lost 0 bases and J lost 6 bases.

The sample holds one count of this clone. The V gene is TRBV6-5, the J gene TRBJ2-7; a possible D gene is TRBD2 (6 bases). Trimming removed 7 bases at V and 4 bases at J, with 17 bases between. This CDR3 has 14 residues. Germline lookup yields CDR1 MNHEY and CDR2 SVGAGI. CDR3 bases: TGTGCCAGCACCCCCGACGGGAGAAGGTACGAGCAGTACTTC. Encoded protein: CASTPDGRRYEQYF.

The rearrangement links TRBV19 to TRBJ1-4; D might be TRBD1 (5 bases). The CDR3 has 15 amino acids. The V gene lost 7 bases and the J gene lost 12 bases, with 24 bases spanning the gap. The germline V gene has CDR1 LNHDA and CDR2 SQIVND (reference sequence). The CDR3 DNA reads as TGTGCCAGTACCAGCGGGACCACCGGAAGGAAAGAACTGTTTTTT. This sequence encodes CASTSGTTGRKELFF.